Listed below are T cell receptor beta chains from one sample, sequenced in a study of cytomegalovirus exposure and HLA in healthy donors. This table comes from immunoSEQ multiplex PCR, and its TCRdb copy is limited to in-frame clones, with some not included. The sample includes some 150,000 clones, about 80% seen only once; the top ten take about 5.6%. The specimen sequenced was PBMCs. These receptors came from a man in his thirties or forties in good health and CMV-seropositive. The CDR3 runs from the conserved cysteine through the conserved F or W. A D gene is named only where the DNA matches it firmly. The size of a clone is reported for some rows only, either as once, few or many, or as a class for expanded clones.

d_gene,abundance,v_gene,j_gene,CDR3nt,CDR3aa
TRBD1,few,TRBV30,TRBJ2-2,TGTGCCTCTGGGATGACAGGGGTTCACGGGGAGCTGTTTTTT,CASGMTGVHGELFF
NA,once,TRBV28,TRBJ2-3,TGTGCCAGCAGTATAAGACAGAGCACAGATACGCAGTATTTT,CASSIRQSTDTQYF
TRBD1,NA,TRBV5-1,TRBJ1-1,TGCGCCAGCAGCATCCGGGACAGCATTGACACTGAAGCTTTCTTT,CASSIRDSIDTEAFF
NA,NA,TRBV6-6,TRBJ1-3,TGTGCCAGCAGTTACTCGGGAGGGGAGGGAGGGAATTTT,CASSYSGGEGGNF
TRBD2,once,TRBV15,TRBJ2-1,TGTGCCACCAGCAAATACCGAGGTAGCGGGAGTGTGTACAATGAGCAGTTCTTC,CATSKYRGSGSVYNEQFF
NA,NA,TRBV7-8,TRBJ2-1,TGTGCCAGCAGCTTAGATTACGCAGAACACAATGAGCAGTTCTTC,CASSLDYAEHNEQFF
NA,few,TRBV11-2,TRBJ1-6,TGTGCCAGCAGCACCCTGCGGGGGGCGCGTAATTCACCCCTCCACTTT,CASSTLRGARNSPLHF
TRBD1,NA,TRBV13,TRBJ2-7,TGTGCCAGCAGCTCCCGGGACAGGGGGGTTTACGAGCAGTACTTC,CASSSRDRGVYEQYF
NA,NA,TRBV5-4,TRBJ2-7,TGTGCCAGCAGCTTGGGGGGGCAGATCTACGAGCAGTACTTC,CASSLGGQIYEQYF
NA,NA,TRBV7-2,TRBJ2-5,TGTGCCAGCAGCTTAGCGCCGCAGAAAGAGACCCAGTACTTC,CASSLAPQKETQYF
TRBD1,NA,TRBV9,TRBJ2-7,TGTGCCAGCAGCGGAGGACAGGGGGACGACGAGCAGTACTTC,CASSGGQGDDEQYF
TRBD1,NA,TRBV27,TRBJ1-5,TGTGCCAGCAGGCGCATTGGACAGGGGGCTCCCATTCGCAATCAGCCCCAGCATTTT,CASRRIGQGAPIRNQPQHF
NA,NA,TRBV6-5,TRBJ2-7,TGTGCCAGCAGGAAGGACTCTCGCTACGAGCAGTACTTC,CASRKDSRYEQYF
NA,NA,TRBV28,TRBJ1-2,TGTGCCAGCAGTGGGGGCGCCGGTAACTATGGCTACACCTTC,CASSGGAGNYGYTF
NA,NA,TRBV30,TRBJ2-7,TGTGCCTGGGAAACAGACTACGAGCAGTACTTC,CAWETDYEQYF
NA,NA,TRBV7-9,TRBJ2-1,TGTGCCAGCAGCGCAACTGGACTCGGTGAGCAGTTCTTC,CASSATGLGEQFF
TRBD1,once,TRBV29-1,TRBJ1-1,TGCAGCGTTGAATTTGTGGGACAGGGGATTTGGACCACTGAAGCTTTCTTT,CSVEFVGQGIWTTEAFF
TRBD2,few,TRBV4-2,TRBJ2-1,TGTGCCAGCAGCCCAAGAGCATTAGCGGGCACCTACAATGAGCAGTTCTTC,CASSPRALAGTYNEQFF
TRBD1,NA,TRBV29-1,TRBJ1-4,TGCAGCGTTGAAGATTGGGACAGGGGGACTGAAAAACTGTTTTTT,CSVEDWDRGTEKLFF
NA,NA,TRBV6-5,TRBJ1-1,TGTGCCAGCAGTTACTCGACAGCTATGAACACTGAAGCTTTCTTT,CASSYSTAMNTEAFF
TRBD1,once,TRBV2,TRBJ1-6,TGTGCCAGCAGTGCCCGGACAGGGGATTCACCCCTCCACTTT,CASSARTGDSPLHF
NA,NA,TRBV27,TRBJ1-3,TGTGCCAGCAGTAGCAGGGGCGGAAACACCATATATTTT,CASSSRGGNTIYF
NA,once,TRBV9,TRBJ2-6,TGTGCCAGCAGCGTGAGCTCTGGGGCCAACGGCCTGACTTTC,CASSVSSGANGLTF
NA,NA,TRBV27,TRBJ1-2,TGTGCCAGCAGGGCAGGGGAGAACTATGGCTACACCTTC,CASRAGENYGYTF
TRBD2,NA,TRBV4-1,TRBJ2-2,TGCGCCAGCAGCCAAGCAGGAAGCGGGGGGGCCGGGGAGCTGTTTTTT,CASSQAGSGGAGELFF
NA,NA,TRBV27,TRBJ2-7,TGTGCCAGCAGTGGGGGCCTCGGGTTGCCAAACAATTACGAGCAGTACTTC,CASSGGLGLPNNYEQYF
NA,NA,TRBV10-2,TRBJ2-6,TGCGCCAGCAGTGACAAAGTAGCTGGGGCCAACGTCCTGACTTTC,CASSDKVAGANVLTF
TRBD2,NA,TRBV2,TRBJ2-1,TGTGCCAGCAAAGCGGGGGGGCCTGATGAGCAGTTCTTC,CASKAGGPDEQFF
TRBD1,once,TRBV19,TRBJ2-6,TGTGCCAGTAGACCAACAGGGGACTCTGGGGCCAACGTCCTGACTTTC,CASRPTGDSGANVLTF
NA,NA,TRBV28,TRBJ2-1,TGTGCCAGCAGTTTTTCAGGGGCCTACAATGAGCAGTTCTTC,CASSFSGAYNEQFF
TRBD1,once,TRBV28,TRBJ1-1,TGTGCCAGCACCCGGGACAGGGCGACTGAAGCTTTCTTT,CASTRDRATEAFF